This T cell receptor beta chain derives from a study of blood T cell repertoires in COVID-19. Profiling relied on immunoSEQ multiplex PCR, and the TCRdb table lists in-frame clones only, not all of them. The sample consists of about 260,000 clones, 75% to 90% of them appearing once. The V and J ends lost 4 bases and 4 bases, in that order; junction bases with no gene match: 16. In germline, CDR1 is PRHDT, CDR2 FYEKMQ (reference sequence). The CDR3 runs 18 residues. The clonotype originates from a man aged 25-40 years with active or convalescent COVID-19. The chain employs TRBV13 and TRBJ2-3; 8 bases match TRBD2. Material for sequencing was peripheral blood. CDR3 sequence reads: CASSSFAGGSKPSDTQYF. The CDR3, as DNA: TGTGCCAGCAGCTCCTTTGCGGGGGGCAGCAAACCTTCAGATACGCAGTATTTT.